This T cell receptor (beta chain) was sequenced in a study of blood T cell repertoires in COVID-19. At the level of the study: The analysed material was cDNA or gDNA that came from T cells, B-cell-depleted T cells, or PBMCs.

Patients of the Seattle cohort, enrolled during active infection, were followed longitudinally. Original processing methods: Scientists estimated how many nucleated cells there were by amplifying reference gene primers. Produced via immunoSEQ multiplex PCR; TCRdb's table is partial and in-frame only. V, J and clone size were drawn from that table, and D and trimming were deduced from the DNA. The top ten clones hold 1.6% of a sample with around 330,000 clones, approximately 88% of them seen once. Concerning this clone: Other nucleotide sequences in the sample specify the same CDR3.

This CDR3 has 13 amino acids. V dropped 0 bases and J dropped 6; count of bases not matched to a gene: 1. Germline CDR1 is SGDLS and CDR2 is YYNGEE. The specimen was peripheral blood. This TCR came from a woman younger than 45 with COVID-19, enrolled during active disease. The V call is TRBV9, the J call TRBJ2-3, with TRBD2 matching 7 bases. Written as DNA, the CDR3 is TGTGCCAGCAGCGTAGGAGCGGGGGATACGCAGTATTTT. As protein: CASSVGAGDTQYF.